This T cell receptor (beta chain) was sequenced for a study of blood T cell repertoires in COVID-19. Only a few counts were recorded for this clone. The germline V gene has CDR1 SEHNR and CDR2 FQNEAQ (reference sequence). V lost 7 bases and J 5 bases, leaving 6 bases between the germline ends. The CDR3 extends over 12 amino acids. In the original processing: Amplification of reference gene primers was used by the study to estimate nucleated cell counts. Assay used: immunoSEQ multiplex PCR; TCRdb lists only in-frame clones, some missing. V, J and clone size are those of that table, while D and trimming were read from the DNA. The sample holds around 100,000 clones, 70% to 90% seen once.

The receptor was isolated from a man over 45 with active COVID-19. This chain joins TRBV7-9 and TRBJ1-6; D gene uncertain. Sequencing was carried out using peripheral blood. The CDR3 is CASTADNSPLHF. The CDR3, as DNA: TGTGCCAGCACCGCAGATAATTCACCCCTCCACTTT.